The clone carrying this T cell receptor beta chain appeared many times. No cell sorting was done before RNA was extracted from the tissue. The normal lung tissue was taken more than 3 cm from the tumor edge. TCRbeta libraries were built with three rounds of nested PCR, modified from ARM-PCR. TCRdb independently ran MiXCR on the multiplex PCR reads; one entry per CDR3 protein. The sample has some 100,000 distinct CDR3 sequences; roughly 60% are singletons. The sample originates from a study of tumor and adjacent non-tumor tissue in lung cancer. The material sequenced was distant non-tumor lung tissue. This clonotype was sampled from a man aged 25-45 years with non-small cell lung cancer.

The DNA of the CDR3 is TGTGCCAGCACCCTCGCGGGCAGGGCAACTGAGCAGTTCTTC. Residues: CASTLAGRATEQFF. This chain connects TRBV6-1 to TRBJ2-1; perhaps D is TRBD1 or TRBD2 (5 bases each). There are 14 residues in the CDR3. CDR1 and CDR2 from the germline V gene are MNHNS and SASEGT. V shed 7 bases and J shed 9 bases, with 19 bases lying between them.